This is a list of T cell receptor beta chains from one sample in a study of blood T cell repertoires in COVID-19. Data came from immunoSEQ multiplex PCR; TCRdb stores just in-frame clones and leaves some out. The sample holds about 230,000 clones; roughly nine tenths are singletons and the top ten take more than 10%. The sample was peripheral blood. The source is a woman aged 18-29 years who had recovered from COVID-19. Both conserved end residues are part of each CDR3. Fields, in order: J gene, V gene, D gene, clone size, CDR3 DNA, CDR3 protein. A D gene is named only where the DNA matches it firmly. The size of a clone is reported for some rows only, either as once, few or many, or as a class for expanded clones.

TRBJ1-1 | TRBV6-2/TRBV6-3 | NA | NA | TGTGCCAGCAGTTACTCGGGCCCTGAAGCTTTCTTT | CASSYSGPEAFF
TRBJ1-1 | TRBV13 | NA | NA | TGTGCCAGCAGCTCCAGGGGAAGAGGGGGTGAAGCTTTCTTT | CASSSRGRGGEAFF
TRBJ2-3 | TRBV5-6 | TRBD2 | NA | TGTGCCAGCAGCTCTCGAGCGGGAGTCGGCACAGATACGCAGTATTTT | CASSSRAGVGTDTQYF
TRBJ2-7 | TRBV9 | TRBD1 | NA | TGTGCCAGCAGCCCCCGGACAGGGGACCCCTACTACGAGCAGTACTTC | CASSPRTGDPYYEQYF
TRBJ2-2 | TRBV5-4 | NA | NA | TGTGCCAGCAGCTTGACATTTAACACCGGGGAGCTGTTTTTT | CASSLTFNTGELFF
TRBJ2-7 | TRBV7-2 | NA | NA | TGTGCCAGCAGCTTTGGATCCGTGCAGGGCCCCTACGAGCAGTACTTC | CASSFGSVQGPYEQYF
TRBJ2-7 | TRBV4-1 | NA | NA | TGCGCCAGCAGCCAATTTTTTCTAGCGTCTAGCTCCTACGAGCAGTACTTC | CASSQFFLASSSYEQYF
TRBJ2-7 | TRBV19 | NA | NA | TGTGCCAGTAGTATTGTAGGGAGGACGGAAAAGCCCTACGAGCAGTACTTC | CASSIVGRTEKPYEQYF
TRBJ2-6 | TRBV30 | NA | NA | TGTGCCTGGAGCGGGGGAGCCTCTGGGGCCAACGTCCTGACTTTC | CAWSGGASGANVLTF
TRBJ1-5 | TRBV13 | NA | NA | TGTGCCAGCAGCTCCTCGACTGCTCAGCCCCAGCATTTT | CASSSSTAQPQHF
TRBJ2-1 | TRBV10-3 | NA | NA | TGTGCCATCAGACTTCAACAGGGTAATGAGCAGTTCTTC | CAIRLQQGNEQFF
TRBJ2-7 | TRBV28 | NA | NA | TGTGCCAGCAGTCATTCCTACGAGCAGTACTTC | CASSHSYEQYF
TRBJ1-5 | TRBV6-6 | TRBD1 | NA | TGTGCCAGCAGTCATAGGGGGACAGGGGCGAAGGATCAGCCCCAGCATTTT | CASSHRGTGAKDQPQHF
TRBJ2-3 | TRBV9 | TRBD2 | NA | TGTGCCAGCAGCGGACTAGCGGGAGGGGGTAGCACAGATACGCAGTATTTT | CASSGLAGGGSTDTQYF
TRBJ1-1 | TRBV3-1/TRBV3-2 | NA | once | TGTGCCAGCAGCCAAGAACGACATCGGGCTTTCTTT | CASSQERHRAFF
TRBJ1-2 | TRBV4-3 | NA | NA | TGCGCCAGCAGCCAGAGCAGGGGTCCGCTACTCGTCTACACCTTC | CASSQSRGPLLVYTF
TRBJ1-5 | TRBV9 | TRBD1 | NA | TGTGCCAGCAGCGGAGGACAGGGTCTCAATCAGCCCCAGCATTTT | CASSGGQGLNQPQHF
TRBJ1-4 | TRBV2 | TRBD1 | NA | TGTGCCACGCTGGACAGGACATACCTGGGGGAACTGTTTTTT | CATLDRTYLGELFF